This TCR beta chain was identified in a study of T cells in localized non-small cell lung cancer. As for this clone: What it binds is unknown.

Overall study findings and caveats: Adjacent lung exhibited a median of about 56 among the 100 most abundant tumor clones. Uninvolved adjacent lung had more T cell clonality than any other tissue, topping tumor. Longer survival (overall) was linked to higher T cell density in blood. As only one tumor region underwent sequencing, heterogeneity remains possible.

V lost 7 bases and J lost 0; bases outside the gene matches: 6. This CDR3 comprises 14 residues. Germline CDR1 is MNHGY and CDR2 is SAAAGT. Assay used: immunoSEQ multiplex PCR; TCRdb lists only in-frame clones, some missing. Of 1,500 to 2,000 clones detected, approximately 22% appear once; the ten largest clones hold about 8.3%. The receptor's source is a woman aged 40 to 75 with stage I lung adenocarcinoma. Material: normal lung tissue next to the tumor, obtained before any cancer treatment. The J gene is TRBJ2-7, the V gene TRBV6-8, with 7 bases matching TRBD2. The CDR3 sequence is CASKRDQSSYEQYF. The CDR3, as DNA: TGTGCCAGCAAGCGGGACCAATCCTCCTACGAGCAGTACTTC.